This T cell receptor (beta chain) was found in a study of blood T cells in healthy people across ages. Points from the study as a whole: Unsorted PBMCs blocked a conclusive comparison of naive and antigen-experienced cells. As naive T cell percentage varied, TCR beta diversity correlated strongly with it.

Next came a second PCR, run for about 6 to 12 cycles, which used a sample-barcoded 5' primer along with a J-beta primer mix. Each of the samples gave a minimum of 2.5 million paired-end reads that contained CDR3. One entry per CDR3 protein, called by TCRdb with MiXCR from the 5' RACE reads. This repertoire shows approximately 1.5 million distinct CDR3 sequences, roughly 43% found once; its top ten account for just over 4%. Of note for this clonotype: Its antigen is unidentified.

The CDR3 has 14 residues. Trimming took 3 bases from V and 0 from J, leaving 9 bases between them. Germline CDR1 and CDR2: DFQATT and SNEGSKA (reference sequence). This sequence originates from a woman aged 18-30 years in good health. V gene TRBV20-1 combines with J gene TRBJ2-1; D call uncertain. Sequencing input: blood. The DNA for the CDR3 is TGCAGTGCTAGCTCTACCAGCTCCTACAATGAGCAGTTCTTC. This translates into CSASSTSSYNEQFF.